Here is one T cell receptor beta chain with its context. Focal radiation with ipilimumab CTLA-4 blockade was given to patients with chemo-refractory metastatic non-small-cell lung cancer. This record comes from a study of radiotherapy plus CTLA-4 blockade in lung cancer. Clones were sequenced by immunoSEQ multiplex PCR, and TCRdb holds only the in-frame ones, with some missing. The sample carries tens of thousands of clones, 78% recorded once. The sequenced sample was peripheral blood, obtained from a patient treated with radiotherapy plus ipilimumab. This receptor was obtained from a human donor with non-small cell lung cancer who had a partial response to radiotherapy plus ipilimumab. Some clones in this sample may be carry-over from other donors' samples.

CDR3 loop: CASSLPRSSGGNSTDTQYF. The CDR3 DNA reads TGTGCCAGCAGCTTACCTCGGTCTAGCGGGGGGAATAGCACAGATACGCAGTATTTT. The chain joins TRBV7-7 to TRBJ2-3, with TRBD2 matching over 11 bases. CDR1 and CDR2 (germline): SSHAT, FNYEAQ (reference sequence). The CDR3 is 19 residues long. V lost 2 bases and J lost 0; bases outside the gene matches: 10. Complete variable domain (other parts from reference TRBV7-7 and TRBJ2-3): GAGVSQSPRYKVTKRGQDVTLRCDPISSHATLYWYQQALGQGPEFLTYFNYEAQPDKSGLPSDRFSAERPEGSISTLTIQRTEQRDSAMYRCASSLPRSSGGNSTDTQYFGPGTRLTVL.